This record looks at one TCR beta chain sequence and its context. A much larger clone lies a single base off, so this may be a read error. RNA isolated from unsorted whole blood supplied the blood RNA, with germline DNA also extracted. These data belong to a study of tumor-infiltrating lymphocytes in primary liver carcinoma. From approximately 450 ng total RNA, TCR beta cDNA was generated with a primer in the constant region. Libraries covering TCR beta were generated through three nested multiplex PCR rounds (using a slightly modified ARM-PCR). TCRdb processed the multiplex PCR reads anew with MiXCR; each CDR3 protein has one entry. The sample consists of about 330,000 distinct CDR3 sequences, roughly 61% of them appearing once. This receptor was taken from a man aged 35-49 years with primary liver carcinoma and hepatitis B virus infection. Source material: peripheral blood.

The CDR3 DNA sequence: TGCGCCAGCAACCAAGAACGTGGGTCTAATGAAAAACTGTTTTTT. Amino acids: CASNQERGSNEKLFF. The rearrangement joins TRBV4-1 to TRBJ1-4; D remains ambiguous. CDR3 length: 15 amino acids. Germline values: CDR1 MGHRA, CDR2 YSYEKL.